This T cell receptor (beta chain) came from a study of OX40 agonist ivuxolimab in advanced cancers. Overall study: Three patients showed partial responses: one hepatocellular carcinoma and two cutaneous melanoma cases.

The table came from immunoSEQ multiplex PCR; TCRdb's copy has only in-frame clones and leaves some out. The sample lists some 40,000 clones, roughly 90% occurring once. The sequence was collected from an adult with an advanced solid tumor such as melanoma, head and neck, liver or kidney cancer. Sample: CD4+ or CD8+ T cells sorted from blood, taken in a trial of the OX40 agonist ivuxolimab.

CDR3 nucleotides: TGTGCCAGCAGTGCCCCCGGACGCACAGATACGCAGTATTTT. Encoded protein: CASSAPGRTDTQYF. The gene calls are TRBV27 and TRBJ2-3; D remains ambiguous. V lost 5 bases to trimming and J lost 1 base, with 10 bases between them. CDR1 and CDR2 (germline): MNHEY, SMNVEV (reference sequence). The CDR3 extends over 14 amino acids.